This T cell receptor (beta chain) was captured by sequencing in a study of blood T cell repertoires in COVID-19. Study-wide context: Researchers got acute and convalescent COVID-19 samples from the United States, Italy and Spain. The cDNA or gDNA used as material had been derived from T cells, B-cell-depleted T cells, or PBMCs.

Source study methods: Quantification of nucleated cells was approximated via reference gene primer amplification. Assay: immunoSEQ multiplex PCR; the TCRdb copy retains only in-frame clones and omits some. D and trimming come from the DNA, and the V and J calls and clone size come from that table. The table includes 150,000 to 190,000 clones, about four fifths detected once. Germline loops: CDR1 MNHEY, CDR2 SVGAGI. Losses at the gene ends were 6 bases for V and 5 bases for J; bases not matched to a gene: 11. The CDR3 is 16 residues long. Sequences were obtained from peripheral blood. This chain links TRBV6-5 with TRBJ2-1; 9 bases agree with TRBD2. The TCR comes from a woman of 80 years or more with acute or convalescent COVID-19. The CDR3 is CASRYRPRLADNEQFF. CDR3 nucleotides: TGTGCCAGCAGGTACCGCCCCCGACTAGCGGACAATGAGCAGTTCTTC.